The entry below describes one T cell receptor (beta chain). Its matching antigen is unknown. At one end the junction does not follow the germline gene, possibly because of a read error. The entry originates in a study of beta chain features in type 1 diabetes. Reverse transcription of all isolated RNA meant that expressed TCRB transcripts were sequenced. The assay was immunoSEQ multiplex PCR, and TCRdb's table has in-frame clones only and misses some. The sample has 250,000 or so clones, around 20% seen once; the top ten hold about 0.028%. The CDR3 spans 14 residues. The germline CDR1 and CDR2 sequences are SGHTA and FQGTGA. Study outcomes and limitations: TCRB CDR3 length was moderately but significantly reduced in all four CD4+ subsets of Type 1 diabetes patients. cDNA-based sequencing might over-represent cells highly expressing TCR.

The sequence was obtained from a middle-aged woman with type 1 diabetes. The sequenced sample was naive CD4+ T cells from blood. This chain uses TRBV7-3 with TRBJ2-1, with TRBD2 matching 8 bases. CDR3 sequence: CASSLAGGYSEQFF. Here the CDR3 DNA reads TGTGCCAGCAGCTTAGCGGGAGGTTACAGTGAGCAGTTCTTC.